The 9 T cell receptor beta chains given below trace back to one sample, sequenced in a study of radiotherapy plus CTLA-4 blockade in lung cancer. Measured with immunoSEQ multiplex PCR; TCRdb has only the in-frame clones, and not every one. This sample has roughly 30,000 clones, with about four fifths found just once. The specimen comprised peripheral blood, sampled from a patient treated with radiotherapy plus ipilimumab. The source of these receptors is a human donor with non-small cell lung cancer that progressed on radiotherapy plus ipilimumab.

The chain combines TRBV4-3 with TRBJ2-2; maybe TRBD1 (6 bases). The CDR3 runs 19 residues. Germline CDR1 LGHNA, CDR2 YSLEER. V was trimmed by 0 bases and J by 0 bases, leaving 17 bases between them. CDR3 DNA sequence: TGCGCCAGCAGCCAAGATAATGCGGCAGGGGCCTCGAACACCGGGGAGCTGTTTTTT. Its protein is CASSQDNAAGASNTGELFF.

This rearrangement joins TRBV30 to TRBJ1-3; weak D call: TRBD1 (5 bases). V was shortened by 1 base and J by 1 base, with 8 bases between the two germline ends. Germline CDR1 and CDR2: GTSNPN and SVGIG (reference sequence). The CDR3 consists of 14 residues. The CDR3 nucleotides read TGTGCCTGGAGTGGGAGGGGTTCTGGAAACACCATATATTTT. It translates to CAWSGRGSGNTIYF.

A few counts support this clone. This rearrangement joins TRBV10-3 to TRBJ2-5; TRBD2 might be the D (5 bases). Germline loops: CDR1 ENHRY, CDR2 SYGVKD. Trimming removed 3 bases from V and 3 bases from J, with 5 bases in between. The CDR3 is 12 residues long. CDR3 amino acids: CAISDGEETQYF. In DNA form, the CDR3 reads TGTGCCATCAGTGACGGGGAAGAGACCCAGTACTTC.

V and J are TRBV10-3 and TRBJ2-2; 9 positions agree with TRBD1. The junction had 13 bases not matched to a gene; V was cut back by 3 bases and J by 2 bases. Germline V gives CDR1 ENHRY, CDR2 SYGVKD. CDR3 length: 19 residues. The CDR3 DNA reads as TGTGCCATCAGTGACCCTCGTTTTGAAACAGGGGGCAACACCGGGGAGCTGTTTTTT. It yields the protein CAISDPRFETGGNTGELFF.

The chain joins TRBV7-9 to TRBJ1-1, with D unresolved. Germline V gene sequence: CDR1 SEHNR, CDR2 FQNEAQ (reference sequence). V was pared by 0 bases and J by 5 bases, with 13 bases between. The CDR3 totals 15 residues. CDR3 amino acids: CASSLAEVTWTEAFF. In DNA, the CDR3 is TGTGCCAGCAGCTTAGCTGAGGTTACGTGGACTGAAGCTTTCTTT.

The chain is built from TRBV19 and TRBJ1-1, with D tentatively TRBD1 (5 bases). The CDR3 sequence is 12 residues long. The germline V and J ends were trimmed by 7 bases and 1 base, with 7 bases remaining between them. Germline V gives CDR1 LNHDA, CDR2 SQIVND (reference sequence). CDR3 in DNA: TGTGCCAGTACCGACAGGAACACTGAAGCTTTCTTT. The encoded protein is CASTDRNTEAFF.

The chain links TRBV5-6 to TRBJ2-4; D assignment may be TRBD1 or TRBD2 (5 bases each). This CDR3 contains 17 residues. CDR1 SGHDT and CDR2 YYEEEE come from the germline V gene. Trimming cost V 4 bases and J 2 bases, with 19 bases left between them. In DNA, the CDR3 is TGTGCCAGCAGCGTTTACGGGACCCAATCCCCCAAAAACATTCAGTACTTC. Its translation: CASSVYGTQSPKNIQYF.

The V call is TRBV5-1, the J call TRBJ1-2; maybe TRBD1 (6 bases). Trimming took off 4 bases at V and 8 bases at J, with 15 bases between the two ends. Per germline, CDR1 SGHRS and CDR2 YFSETQ. The length of the CDR3 is 13 residues. As DNA, the CDR3 is TGCGCCAGCAGCCCCCTACGAGGGACAGGCTACACCTTC. Translated, it gives CASSPLRGTGYTF.

This rearrangement joins TRBV4-3 to TRBJ2-3; D may be TRBD1 (6 bases). This CDR3 contains 18 residues. V gave up 1 base and J gave up 2 bases, with 19 bases separating them. Germline V gives CDR1 LGHNA, CDR2 YSLEER. The CDR3 DNA is TGCGCCAGCAGCCAAGCGGGGCCGACAGGAGCCTACACAGATACGCAGTATTTT. It encodes CASSQAGPTGAYTDTQYF.